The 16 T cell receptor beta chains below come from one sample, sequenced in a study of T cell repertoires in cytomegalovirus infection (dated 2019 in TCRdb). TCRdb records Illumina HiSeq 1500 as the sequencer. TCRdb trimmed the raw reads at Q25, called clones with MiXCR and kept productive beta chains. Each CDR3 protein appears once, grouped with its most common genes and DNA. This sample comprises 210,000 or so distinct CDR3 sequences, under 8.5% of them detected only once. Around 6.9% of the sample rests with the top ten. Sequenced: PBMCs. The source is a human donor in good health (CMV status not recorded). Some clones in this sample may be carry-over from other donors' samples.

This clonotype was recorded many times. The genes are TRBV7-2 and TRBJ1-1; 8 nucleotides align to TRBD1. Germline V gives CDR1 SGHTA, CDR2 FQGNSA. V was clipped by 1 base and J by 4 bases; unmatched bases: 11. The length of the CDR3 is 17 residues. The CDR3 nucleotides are TGTGCCAGCAGCTTAGTGGGCAGGGGGCCTTTGGGCACTGAAGCTTTCTTT. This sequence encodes CASSLVGRGPLGTEAFF.

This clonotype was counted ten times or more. The CDR3 sequence is CASSPFGQMNEKLFF. DNA for the CDR3: TGTGCCAGCAGCCCCTTTGGACAGATGAATGAAAAACTGTTTTTT. The V gene is TRBV6-6, the J gene TRBJ1-4; maybe TRBD1 (6 bases). Deletions cut 6 bases from V and 5 bases from J, with 16 bases between. Germline-derived CDR1 and CDR2 are MNHNY and SVGAGI (reference sequence). The CDR3 has 15 residues.

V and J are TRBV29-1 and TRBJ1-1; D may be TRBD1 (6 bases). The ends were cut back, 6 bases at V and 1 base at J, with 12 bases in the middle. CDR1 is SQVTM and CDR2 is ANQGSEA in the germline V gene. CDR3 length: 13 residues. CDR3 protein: CSVDKTGNTEAFF. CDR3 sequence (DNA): TGCAGCGTCGATAAGACAGGGAACACTGAAGCTTTCTTT.

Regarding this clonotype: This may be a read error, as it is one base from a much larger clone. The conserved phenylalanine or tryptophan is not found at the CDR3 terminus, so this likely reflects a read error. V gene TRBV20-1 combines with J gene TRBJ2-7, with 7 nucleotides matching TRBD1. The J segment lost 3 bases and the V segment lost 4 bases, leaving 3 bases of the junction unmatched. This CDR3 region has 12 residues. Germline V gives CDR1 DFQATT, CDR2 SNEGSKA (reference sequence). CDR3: CSAIRDSYEQYL. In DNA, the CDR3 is TGCAGTGCTATCCGGGACAGCTACGAGCAGTACCTC.

CDR3 loop: CASSEPGQGPRGYTF. CDR3 DNA: TGTGCCAGCAGCGAACCGGGACAGGGACCTCGTGGCTACACCTTC. The chain is built from TRBV9 and TRBJ1-2, with 9 bases identical to TRBD1. Germline trimming cut 3 bases from V and 7 bases from J; bases unmatched to any gene: 10. Germline CDR1 SGDLS, CDR2 YYNGEE. This CDR3 region has 15 residues.

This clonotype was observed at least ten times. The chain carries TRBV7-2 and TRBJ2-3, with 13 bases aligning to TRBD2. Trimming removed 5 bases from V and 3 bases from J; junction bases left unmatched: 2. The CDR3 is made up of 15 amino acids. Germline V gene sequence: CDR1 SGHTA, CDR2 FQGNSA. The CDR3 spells CASSPTSGGTDTQYF. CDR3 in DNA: TGTGCCAGCAGCCCGACTAGCGGGGGGACAGATACGCAGTATTTT. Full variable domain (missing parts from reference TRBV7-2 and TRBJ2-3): GAGVSQSPSNKVTEKGKDVELRCDPISGHTALYWYRQSLGQGLEFLIYFQGNSAPDKSGLPSDRFSAERTGGSVSTLTIQRTQQEDSAVYLCASSPTSGGTDTQYFGPGTRLTVL.

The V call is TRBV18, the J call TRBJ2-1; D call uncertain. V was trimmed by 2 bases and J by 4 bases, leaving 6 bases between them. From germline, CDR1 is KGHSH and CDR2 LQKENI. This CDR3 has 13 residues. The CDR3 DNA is TGTGCCAGCTCACCAGTAGAATACAATGAGCAGTTCTTC. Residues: CASSPVEYNEQFF.

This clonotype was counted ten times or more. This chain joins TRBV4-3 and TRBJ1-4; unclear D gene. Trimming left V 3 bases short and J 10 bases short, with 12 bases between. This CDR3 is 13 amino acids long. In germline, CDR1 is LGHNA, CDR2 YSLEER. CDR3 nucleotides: TGCGCCAGCAGCCAGGCCGGAGAGGGAAAACTGTTTTTT. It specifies CASSQAGEGKLFF.

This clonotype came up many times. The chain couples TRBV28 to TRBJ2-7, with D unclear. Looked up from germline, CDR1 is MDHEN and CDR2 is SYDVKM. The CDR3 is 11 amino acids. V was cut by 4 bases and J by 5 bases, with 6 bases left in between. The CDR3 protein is CASSWVDEQYF. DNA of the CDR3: TGTGCCAGCAGTTGGGTGGACGAGCAGTACTTC.

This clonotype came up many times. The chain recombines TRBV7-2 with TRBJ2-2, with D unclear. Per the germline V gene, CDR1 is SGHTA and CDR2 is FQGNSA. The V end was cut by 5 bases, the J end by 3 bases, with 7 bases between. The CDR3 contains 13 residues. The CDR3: CASSPTDTGELFF. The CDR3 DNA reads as TGTGCCAGCAGCCCCACCGACACCGGGGAGCTGTTTTTT. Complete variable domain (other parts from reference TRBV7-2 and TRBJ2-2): GAGVSQSPSNKVTEKGKDVELRCDPISGHTALYWYRQSLGQGLEFLIYFQGNSAPDKSGLPSDRFSAERTGGSVSTLTIQRTQQEDSAVYLCASSPTDTGELFFGEGSRLTVL.

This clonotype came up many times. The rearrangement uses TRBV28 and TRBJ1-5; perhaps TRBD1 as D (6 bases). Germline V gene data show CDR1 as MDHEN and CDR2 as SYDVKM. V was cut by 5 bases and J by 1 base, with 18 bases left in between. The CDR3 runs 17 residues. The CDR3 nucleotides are TGTGCCAGCAGTCTATCCCAGGGGCTTGGAAGCAATCAGCCCCAGCATTTT. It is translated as CASSLSQGLGSNQPQHF.

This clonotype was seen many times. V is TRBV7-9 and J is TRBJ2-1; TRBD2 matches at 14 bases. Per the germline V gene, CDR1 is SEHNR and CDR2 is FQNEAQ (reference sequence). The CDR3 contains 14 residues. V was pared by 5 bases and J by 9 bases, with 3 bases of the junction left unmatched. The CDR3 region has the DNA TGTGCCAGCAGCCTCGGGACTAGCGGGGGTGAGCAGTTCTTC. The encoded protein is CASSLGTSGGEQFF.

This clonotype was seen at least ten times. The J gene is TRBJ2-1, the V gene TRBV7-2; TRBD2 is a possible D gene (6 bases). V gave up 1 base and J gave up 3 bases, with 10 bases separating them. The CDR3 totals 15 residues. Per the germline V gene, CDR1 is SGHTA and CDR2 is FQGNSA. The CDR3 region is CASSLVRGGYNEQFF. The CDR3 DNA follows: TGTGCCAGCAGCTTAGTCCGGGGAGGCTACAATGAGCAGTTCTTC.

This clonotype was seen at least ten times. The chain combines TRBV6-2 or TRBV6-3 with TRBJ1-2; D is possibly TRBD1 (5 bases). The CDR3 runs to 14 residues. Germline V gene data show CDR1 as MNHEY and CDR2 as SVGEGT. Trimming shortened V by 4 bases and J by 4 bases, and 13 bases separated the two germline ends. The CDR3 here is CASSSRGRPYGYTF. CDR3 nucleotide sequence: TGTGCCAGCAGTTCACGGGGACGTCCCTATGGCTACACCTTC.

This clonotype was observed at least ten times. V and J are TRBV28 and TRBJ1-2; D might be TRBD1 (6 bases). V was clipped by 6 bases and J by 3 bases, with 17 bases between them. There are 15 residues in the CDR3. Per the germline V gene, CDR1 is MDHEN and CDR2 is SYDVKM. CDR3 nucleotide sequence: TGTGCCAGCAGCTCACCAGGGGCCCTTTACTATGGCTACACCTTC. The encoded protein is CASSSPGALYYGYTF.

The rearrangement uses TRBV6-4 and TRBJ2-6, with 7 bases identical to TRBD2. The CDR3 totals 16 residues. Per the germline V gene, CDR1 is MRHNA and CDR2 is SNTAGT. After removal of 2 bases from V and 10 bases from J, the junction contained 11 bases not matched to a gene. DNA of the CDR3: TGTGCCAGCAGTGACGGCAGGGAGGGTTTGGGAAACGTCCTGACTTTC. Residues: CASSDGREGLGNVLTF.